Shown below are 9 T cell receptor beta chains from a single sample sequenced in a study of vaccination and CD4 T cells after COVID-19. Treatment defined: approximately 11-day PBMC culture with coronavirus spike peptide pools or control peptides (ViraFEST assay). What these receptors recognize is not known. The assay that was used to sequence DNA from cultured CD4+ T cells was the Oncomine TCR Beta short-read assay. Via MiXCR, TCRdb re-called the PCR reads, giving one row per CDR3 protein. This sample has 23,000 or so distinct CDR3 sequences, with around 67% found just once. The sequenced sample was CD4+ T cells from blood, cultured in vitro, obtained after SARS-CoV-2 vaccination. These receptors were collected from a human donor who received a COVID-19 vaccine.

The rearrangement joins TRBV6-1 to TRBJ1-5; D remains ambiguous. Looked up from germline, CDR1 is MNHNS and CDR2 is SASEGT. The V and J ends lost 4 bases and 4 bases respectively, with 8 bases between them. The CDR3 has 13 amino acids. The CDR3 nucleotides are TGTGCCAGCAGTGTGTCGGAGAATCAGCCCCAGCATTTT. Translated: CASSVSENQPQHF.

In nucleotides, the CDR3 is TGCGCCAGCAAAATGGGCGGCGGTAGTGGTTCACCCCTCCACTTT. Protein product: CASKMGGGSGSPLHF. This chain links TRBV5-1 with TRBJ1-6; D is ambiguous. Deletions cut 6 bases from V and 9 bases from J, with 19 bases between. CDR3 length: 15 amino acids. Per germline, CDR1 SGHRS and CDR2 YFSETQ.

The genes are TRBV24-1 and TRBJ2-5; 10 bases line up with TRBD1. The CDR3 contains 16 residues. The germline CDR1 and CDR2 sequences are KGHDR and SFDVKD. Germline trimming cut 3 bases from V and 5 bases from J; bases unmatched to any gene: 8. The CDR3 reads CATSDIGTGDGETQYF. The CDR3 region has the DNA TGTGCCACCAGTGATATCGGGACAGGGGACGGCGAGACCCAGTACTTC.

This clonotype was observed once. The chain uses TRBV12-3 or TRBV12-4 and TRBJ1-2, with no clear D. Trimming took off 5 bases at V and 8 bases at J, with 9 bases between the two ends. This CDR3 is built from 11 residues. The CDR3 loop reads CASSPGEGYTF. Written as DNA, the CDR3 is TGTGCCAGCAGTCCGGGAGAAGGCTACACCTTC.

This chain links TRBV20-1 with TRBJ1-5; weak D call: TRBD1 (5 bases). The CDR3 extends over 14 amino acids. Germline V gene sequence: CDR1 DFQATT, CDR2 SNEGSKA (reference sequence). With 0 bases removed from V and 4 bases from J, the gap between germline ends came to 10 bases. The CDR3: CSAREPGVNQPQHF. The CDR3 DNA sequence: TGCAGTGCTAGAGAACCGGGGGTTAATCAGCCCCAGCATTTT.

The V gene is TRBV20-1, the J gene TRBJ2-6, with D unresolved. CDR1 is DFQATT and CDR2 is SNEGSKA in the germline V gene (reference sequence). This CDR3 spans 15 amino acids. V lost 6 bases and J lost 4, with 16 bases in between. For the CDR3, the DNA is TGCAGTGCCCCAGACACCCAGCGAGGGGCCAACGTCCTGACTTTC. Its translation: CSAPDTQRGANVLTF.

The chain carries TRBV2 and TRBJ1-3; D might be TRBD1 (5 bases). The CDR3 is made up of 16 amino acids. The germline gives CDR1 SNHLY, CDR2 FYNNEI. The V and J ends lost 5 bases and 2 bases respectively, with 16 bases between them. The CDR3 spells CASSPQGLKPGNTIYF. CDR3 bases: TGTGCCAGCAGTCCTCAGGGTTTAAAGCCTGGAAACACCATATATTTT.

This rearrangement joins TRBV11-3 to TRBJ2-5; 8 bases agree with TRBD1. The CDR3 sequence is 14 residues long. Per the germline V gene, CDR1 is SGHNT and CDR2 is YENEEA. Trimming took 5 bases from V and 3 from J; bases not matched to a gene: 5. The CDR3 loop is CASSKGQGEETQYF. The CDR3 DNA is TGTGCCAGCAGCAAAGGACAGGGAGAAGAGACCCAGTACTTC.

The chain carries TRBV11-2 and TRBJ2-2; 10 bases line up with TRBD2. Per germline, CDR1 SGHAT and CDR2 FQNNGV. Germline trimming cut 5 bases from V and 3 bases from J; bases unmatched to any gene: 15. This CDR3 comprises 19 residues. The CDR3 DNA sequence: TGTGCCAGCAGCCTCCAGGGGGAAATAGCGGGGGGACACACCGGGGAGCTGTTTTTT. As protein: CASSLQGEIAGGHTGELFF.